This TCR beta chain stems from a study of identifying expanded T cells in peripheral blood. Points from the study as a whole: Two-week clone count variance significantly increased as total template count grew. Technical replicates showed approximately 1.2 changed clones; about two weeks 15 to 20; four weeks 19.

Healthy donors had no documented immune events, such as infections, while sampled. In germline, CDR1 is SSHAT, CDR2 FNYEAQ (reference sequence). The CDR3 consists of 15 residues. The table came from immunoSEQ multiplex PCR; TCRdb's copy has only in-frame clones and leaves some out. The sample includes tens of thousands of clones, 80% to 85% of them seen just once. As concerns this clone: Its matching antigen is unknown.

Sequenced material: blood. This sequence was found in a person aged 18-70 years in good health. V usage is TRBV7-7 and J usage is TRBJ2-1; a possible D gene is TRBD1 (5 bases). Here the CDR3 reads CASSPARATYNEQFF. CDR3 bases: TGTGCTAGCTCTCCCGCCAGGGCGACCTACAATGAGCAGTTCTTC. The variable domain in full, with the rest retrieved from reference TRBV7-7 and TRBJ2-1, is GAGVSQSPRYKVTKRGQDVTLRCDPISSHATLYWYQQALGQGPEFLTYFNYEAQPDKSGLPSDRFSAERPEGSISTLTIQRTEQRDSAMYRCASSPARATYNEQFFGPGTRLTVL.